This entry is about one TCR beta chain. Antigen unknown. The source of the sample is a study of T cells in Graves' hyperthyroidism and ophthalmopathy. Across the whole study: At the time of initial diagnosis and before any treatment, peripheral blood was collected.

Amplification of TCR beta CDR3 regions used RNA as the template. The HTBI primer set served for first-round RT-PCR of the TCR CDR3. A single record per CDR3 protein comes from TCRdb applying MiXCR to the multiplex PCR reads. The sample has a few hundred thousand distinct CDR3 sequences, 12% to 15% seen once. The CDR3 totals 16 residues. Unmatched junction bases numbered 12, after V lost 5 bases and J lost 4 bases. Germline assignment: CDR1 DFQATT and CDR2 SNEGSKA (reference sequence). Exclusions: uncontrolled infection, other autoimmune disease, pregnancy, lactation. Findings and limits, study-wide: In validation, the model predicted ophthalmopathy. These predictions came a median about 6.8 months before onset. Blood also carried most thyroid clonotypes expanded above 0.001.

The chain uses TRBV20-1 and TRBJ2-1, with 9 bases that match TRBD2. The clonotype comes from a woman aged 18-30 years with Graves' hyperthyroidism. The material sequenced was blood. In DNA, the CDR3 is TGCAGTGCTCGGTACATTAGCGGGAGAGGTTACAATGAGCAGTTCTTC. Protein sequence: CSARYISGRGYNEQFF.